This T cell receptor (beta chain) is from a study of blood T cell repertoires in COVID-19. This table comes from immunoSEQ multiplex PCR, and its TCRdb copy is limited to in-frame clones, with some not included. The table lists approximately 220,000 clones, 84% of them singletons, with 2% to 2.5% in the top ten. The CDR3 covers 13 residues. Germline CDR1 reads SGHAT; CDR2 reads FQNNGV. V was pared by 5 bases and J by 8 bases, with 8 bases of the junction left unmatched. Sequenced: peripheral blood. This chain connects TRBV11-2 to TRBJ1-2; 7 bases are shared with TRBD1. This sequence originates from a woman in her fifties or sixties with acute or convalescent COVID-19. DNA of the CDR3: TGTGCCAGCAGCACCTTTACAGGGGTCGGCTACACCTTC. Its protein is CASSTFTGVGYTF.